These T cell receptor beta chains were read from a single sample in a study of blood T cells in healthy people across ages. One entry per CDR3 protein results from TCRdb running MiXCR on the 5' RACE reads. The data hold about 690,000 distinct CDR3 sequences, with 40% to 50% observed a single time. Input material: blood. These receptors were collected from a man aged 80 or over in good health. Both conserved end residues are part of each CDR3. D genes are given only for firm matches. Size tells how often a clone was seen (once, few, many) or the class of an expanded clone, and some rows leave it out.

D | size | J | V | CDR3 | DNA
TRBD2 | many | TRBJ2-7 | TRBV29-1 | CSAGAGGAYEQYF | TGCAGCGCCGGAGCGGGAGGCGCCTACGAGCAGTACTTC
NA | NA | TRBJ2-5 | TRBV18 | CASSPTSYKQYF | TGTGCCAGCTCACCGACCTCCTACAAGCAGTACTTC
NA | NA | TRBJ2-1 | TRBV7-2 | CASTQSTGNEQFF | TGTGCCAGCACCCAATCGACGGGGAATGAGCAGTTCTTC
NA | NA | TRBJ1-5 | TRBV20-1 | CSARVQPDNQPQHF | TGCAGTGCTAGAGTTCAGCCGGACAATCAGCCCCAGCATTTT
TRBD1 | many | TRBJ2-3 | TRBV14 | CASSHGQGAVRDTQYF | TGTGCCAGCAGCCACGGACAGGGGGCCGTTAGGGATACGCAGTATTTT
TRBD1 | once | TRBJ1-5 | TRBV7-2 | CASSWGQGLEQPQHF | TGTGCCAGCAGCTGGGGACAGGGACTCGAACAGCCCCAGCATTTT
NA | NA | TRBJ2-7 | TRBV25-1 | CASSEYSGYEQYF | TGTGCCAGCAGTGAATATAGCGGTTACGAGCAGTACTTC
NA | NA | TRBJ2-7 | TRBV2 | CASSRQTSYEQYF | TGTGCCAGCAGTAGACAGACCTCCTACGAGCAGTACTTC
NA | NA | TRBJ2-5 | TRBV6-2/TRBV6-3 | CASSDSRVRETQYF | TGTGCCAGCAGTGATTCCAGGGTGAGAGAGACCCAGTACTTC
NA | few | TRBJ2-3 | TRBV20-1 | CSARATSTDTQYF | TGCAGTGCTAGGGCGACTAGCACAGATACGCAGTATTTT
NA | NA | TRBJ1-2 | TRBV7-2 | CASSQYRGGYTF | TGTGCCAGCAGCCAGTACAGAGGGGGCTACACCTTC
NA | few | TRBJ2-3 | TRBV27 | CASSPLVADTQYF | TGTGCCAGCAGTCCCCTCGTCGCAGATACGCAGTATTTT
NA | NA | TRBJ2-6 | TRBV7-2 | CASNLRSGREGGANVLTF | TGTGCCAGCAACTTACGATCGGGCAGGGAAGGTGGGGCCAACGTCCTGACTTTC
NA | few | TRBJ2-1 | TRBV20-1 | CSARLPQIGSSYNEQFF | TGCAGTGCTAGACTACCTCAAATCGGTAGCTCCTACAATGAGCAGTTCTTC
NA | many | TRBJ1-3 | TRBV18 | CASSSGRGNTIYF | TGTGCCAGCTCATCAGGGCGAGGAAACACCATATATTTT
TRBD2 | NA | TRBJ2-2 | TRBV20-1 | CSASLAGGGTGELFF | TGCAGTGCTAGTCTAGCGGGAGGAGGCACCGGGGAGCTGTTTTTT
TRBD1 | few | TRBJ1-2 | TRBV6-2/TRBV6-3 | CASSKPGQGYGYTF | TGTGCCAGCAGCAAGCCTGGACAGGGCTATGGCTACACCTTC
TRBD2 | few | TRBJ2-5 | TRBV11-3 | CASSRTSGEETQYF | TGTGCCAGCAGCCGGACTAGCGGTGAAGAGACCCAGTACTTC
TRBD2 | many | TRBJ2-1 | TRBV5-1 | CASSLQLAGDYNEQFF | TGCGCCAGCAGCCTCCAACTAGCGGGGGACTACAATGAGCAGTTCTTC
TRBD2 | few | TRBJ2-3 | TRBV10-3 | CAIRERDTDTQYF | TGTGCCATCAGGGAGCGGGACACAGATACGCAGTATTTT
TRBD1 | NA | TRBJ2-3 | TRBV4-3 | CASSQERQGLKGDTQYF | TGCGCCAGCAGCCAGGAACGACAGGGTTTAAAGGGAGATACGCAGTATTTT
NA | NA | TRBJ2-1 | TRBV7-3 | CASSLRGMTGDVYNEQFF | TGTGCCAGCAGCTTAAGGGGGATGACGGGAGATGTCTACAATGAGCAGTTCTTC
NA | NA | TRBJ1-2 | TRBV7-2 | CASSPFTGGGNFRSGYTF | TGTGCCAGCAGCCCCTTTACGGGGGGTGGGAATTTCAGGAGTGGCTACACCTTC
NA | many | TRBJ2-3 | TRBV12-3/TRBV12-4 | CASSLAGASTDTQYF | TGTGCCAGCAGCTTGGCGGGGGCCAGCACAGATACGCAGTATTTT
NA | NA | TRBJ2-5 | TRBV20-1 | CSAPRDGGWETQYF | TGCAGTGCTCCCCGGGACGGAGGCTGGGAGACCCAGTACTTC
NA | NA | TRBJ2-2 | TRBV28 | CASRVYTGELFF | TGTGCCAGCCGGGTGTACACCGGGGAGCTGTTTTTT
NA | NA | TRBJ2-5 | TRBV2 | CASIFGIQETQYF | TGTGCCAGCATTTTCGGGATCCAAGAGACCCAGTACTTC
NA | few | TRBJ2-5 | TRBV5-1 | CASSPSGVWGMSETQYF | TGCGCCAGCAGCCCCTCGGGGGTTTGGGGAATGTCAGAGACCCAGTACTTC
NA | NA | TRBJ2-3 | TRBV12-5 | CASGSWANTDTQYF | TGTGCTAGTGGTTCCTGGGCCAACACAGATACGCAGTATTTT
TRBD2 | NA | TRBJ2-7 | TRBV7-2 | CASSSYTSSGGSYEQYF | TGTGCCAGCAGCTCCTACACTTCTAGCGGGGGAAGTTACGAGCAGTACTTC
NA | many | TRBJ2-3 | TRBV10-3 | CAIGSAVTDTQYF | TGTGCCATCGGGTCAGCGGTAACAGATACGCAGTATTTT
TRBD1 | NA | TRBJ2-7 | TRBV20-1 | CSASRDRYYEQYF | TGCAGTGCTAGCCGGGACAGGTACTACGAGCAGTACTTC
NA | once | TRBJ2-1 | TRBV7-2 | CASSLAVSPLYNEQFF | TGTGCCAGCAGCTTAGCAGTCAGCCCCTTATACAATGAGCAGTTCTTC
TRBD2 | NA | TRBJ2-7 | TRBV7-2 | CASSPQVGGRAFEQYF | TGTGCCAGCAGCCCCCAGGTGGGCGGGAGGGCCTTCGAGCAGTACTTC
NA | NA | TRBJ1-5 | TRBV2 | CASSWTQQANQPQHF | TGTGCCAGCAGTTGGACTCAGCAGGCGAATCAGCCCCAGCATTTT
NA | NA | TRBJ1-4 | TRBV20-1 | CSATRAADSEKLFF | TGCAGTGCTACCCGGGCGGCGGATTCTGAAAAACTGTTTTTT
TRBD1 | NA | TRBJ2-7 | TRBV29-1 | CSVEGTGVFEQYF | TGCAGCGTTGAAGGGACAGGGGTCTTCGAGCAGTACTTC
NA | NA | TRBJ2-7 | TRBV5-1 | CASSARTGAAGGSYEQYF | TGCGCCAGCAGCGCAAGGACAGGGGCAGCGGGGGGGTCCTACGAGCAGTACTTC
NA | NA | TRBJ2-3 | TRBV7-8 | CASSFRRTRGTDTQYF | TGTGCCAGCAGCTTCCGTCGCACGAGGGGCACAGATACGCAGTATTTT